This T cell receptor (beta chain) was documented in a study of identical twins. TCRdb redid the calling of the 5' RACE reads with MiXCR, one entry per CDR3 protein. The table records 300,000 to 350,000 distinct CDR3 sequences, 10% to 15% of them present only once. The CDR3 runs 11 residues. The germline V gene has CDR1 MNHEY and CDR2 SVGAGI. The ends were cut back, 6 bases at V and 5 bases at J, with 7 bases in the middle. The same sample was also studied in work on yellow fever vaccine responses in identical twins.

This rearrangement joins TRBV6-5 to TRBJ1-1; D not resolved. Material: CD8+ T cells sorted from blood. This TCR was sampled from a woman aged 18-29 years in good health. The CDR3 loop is CASSPVTEAFF. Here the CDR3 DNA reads TGTGCCAGCAGCCCAGTGACTGAAGCTTTCTTT.